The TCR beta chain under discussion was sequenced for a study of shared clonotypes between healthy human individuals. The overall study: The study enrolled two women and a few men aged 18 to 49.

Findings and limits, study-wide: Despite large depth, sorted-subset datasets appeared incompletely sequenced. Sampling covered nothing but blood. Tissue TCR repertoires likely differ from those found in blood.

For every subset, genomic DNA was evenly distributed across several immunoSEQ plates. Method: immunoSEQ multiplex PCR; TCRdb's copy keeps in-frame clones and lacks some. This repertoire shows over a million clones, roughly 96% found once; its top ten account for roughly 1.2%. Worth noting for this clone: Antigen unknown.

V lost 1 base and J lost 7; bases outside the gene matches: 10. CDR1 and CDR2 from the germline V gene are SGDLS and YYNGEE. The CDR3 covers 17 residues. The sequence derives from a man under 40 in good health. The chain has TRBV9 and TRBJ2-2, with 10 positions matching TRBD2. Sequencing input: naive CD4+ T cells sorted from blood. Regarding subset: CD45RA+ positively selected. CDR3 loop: CASSVSPLAGVIGELFF. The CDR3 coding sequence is TGTGCCAGCAGCGTATCCCCCCTAGCGGGAGTAATCGGGGAGCTGTTTTTT.